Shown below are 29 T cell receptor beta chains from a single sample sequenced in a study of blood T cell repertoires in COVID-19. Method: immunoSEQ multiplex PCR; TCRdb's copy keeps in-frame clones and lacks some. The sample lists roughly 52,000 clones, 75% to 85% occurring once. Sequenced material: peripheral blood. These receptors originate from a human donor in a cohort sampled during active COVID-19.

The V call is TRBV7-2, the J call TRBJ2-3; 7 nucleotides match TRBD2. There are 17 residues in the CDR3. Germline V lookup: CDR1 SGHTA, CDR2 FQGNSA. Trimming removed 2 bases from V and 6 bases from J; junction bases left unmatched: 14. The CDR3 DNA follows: TGTGCCAGCAGCTTAAAGGAAGGGGCGGGAGTGTGGGATACGCAGTATTTT. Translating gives CASSLKEGAGVWDTQYF. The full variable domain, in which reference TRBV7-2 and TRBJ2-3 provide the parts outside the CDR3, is GAGVSQSPSNKVTEKGKDVELRCDPISGHTALYWYRQSLGQGLEFLIYFQGNSAPDKSGLPSDRFSAERTGGSVSTLTIQRTQQEDSAVYLCASSLKEGAGVWDTQYFGPGTRLTVL.

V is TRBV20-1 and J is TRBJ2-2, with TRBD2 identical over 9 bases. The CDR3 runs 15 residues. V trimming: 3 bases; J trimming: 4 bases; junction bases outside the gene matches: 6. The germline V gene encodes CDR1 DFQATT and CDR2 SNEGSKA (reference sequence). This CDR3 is CSASLREGGTGELFF. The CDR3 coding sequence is TGCAGTGCTAGTTTGCGGGAGGGGGGCACCGGGGAGCTGTTTTTT.

This CDR3 reads CASSGTVFDNSPLHF. CDR3 in DNA: TGTGCCAGCAGTGGTACTGTTTTCGATAATTCACCCCTCCACTTT. The V and J genes are TRBV2 and TRBJ1-6; no reliable D call. V lost 4 bases, J lost 5 bases, and 12 bases lay in between. The CDR3 runs 15 residues. From germline, CDR1 is SNHLY and CDR2 FYNNEI. Combining the CDR3 with reference TRBV2 and TRBJ1-6 gives the whole variable domain EPEVTQTPSHQVTQMGQEVILRCVPISNHLYFYWYRQILGQKVEFLVSFYNNEISEKSEIFDDQFSVERPDGSNFTLKIRSTKLEDSAMYFCASSGTVFDNSPLHFGNGTRLTVT.

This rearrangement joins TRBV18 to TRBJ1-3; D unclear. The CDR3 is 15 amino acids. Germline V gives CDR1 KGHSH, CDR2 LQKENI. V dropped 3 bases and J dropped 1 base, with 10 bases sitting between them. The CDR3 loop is CASSPWQVSGNTIYF. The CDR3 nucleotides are TGTGCCAGCTCACCCTGGCAGGTATCTGGAAACACCATATATTTT.

The CDR3 here is CASSTGTGVAYEQYF. CDR3 coding DNA: TGTGCCAGCAGCACTGGGACAGGGGTGGCCTACGAGCAGTACTTC. V and J are TRBV5-5 and TRBJ2-7; 10 bases match TRBD1. This CDR3 has 15 amino acids. In germline, CDR1 is SGHKS, CDR2 YYEKEE (reference sequence). Trimming at V came to 4 bases and at J to 2 bases, leaving 6 bases not matched to a gene.

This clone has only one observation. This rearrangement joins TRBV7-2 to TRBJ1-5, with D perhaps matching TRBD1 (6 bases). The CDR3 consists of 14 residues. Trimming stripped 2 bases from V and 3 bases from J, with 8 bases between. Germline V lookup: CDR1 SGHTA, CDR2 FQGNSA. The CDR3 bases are TGTGCCAGCAGCTTAAGGGACAACAATCAGCCCCAGCATTTT. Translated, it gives CASSLRDNNQPQHF.

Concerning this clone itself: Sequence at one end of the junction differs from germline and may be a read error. In nucleotides, the CDR3 is TGTGCCAGCACCTTGACAGGGGGAACAACTGAAGCTTTCTTT. This gives the protein CASTLTGGTTEAFF. The gene calls are TRBV5-5 and TRBJ1-1; the match to TRBD1 covers 9 bases. CDR3 size: 14 residues. From germline, CDR1 is SGHKS and CDR2 YYEKEE (reference sequence).

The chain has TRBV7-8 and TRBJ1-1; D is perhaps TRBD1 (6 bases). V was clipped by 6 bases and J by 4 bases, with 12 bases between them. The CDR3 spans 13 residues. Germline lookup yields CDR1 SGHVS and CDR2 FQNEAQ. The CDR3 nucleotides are TGTGCCAGCAGGTACACAGGGACCACTGAAGCTTTCTTT. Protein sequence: CASRYTGTTEAFF.

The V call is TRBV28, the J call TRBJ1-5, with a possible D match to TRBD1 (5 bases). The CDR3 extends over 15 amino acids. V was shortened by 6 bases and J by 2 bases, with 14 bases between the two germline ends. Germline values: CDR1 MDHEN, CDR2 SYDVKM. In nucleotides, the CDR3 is TGTGCCAGCAGGGCGAGCAGGGTACGCAATCAGCCCCAGCATTTT. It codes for CASRASRVRNQPQHF.

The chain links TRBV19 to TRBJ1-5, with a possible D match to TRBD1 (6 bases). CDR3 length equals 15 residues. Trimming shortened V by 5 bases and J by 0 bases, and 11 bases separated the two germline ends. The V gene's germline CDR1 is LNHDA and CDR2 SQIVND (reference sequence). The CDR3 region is CASSWTASSNQPQHF. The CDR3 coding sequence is TGTGCCAGTAGTTGGACAGCGAGTAGCAATCAGCCCCAGCATTTT.

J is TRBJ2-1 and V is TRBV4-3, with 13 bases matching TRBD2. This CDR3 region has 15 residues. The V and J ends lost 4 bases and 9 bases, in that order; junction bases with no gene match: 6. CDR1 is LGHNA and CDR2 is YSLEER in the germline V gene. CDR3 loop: CASSPGTSGIGEQFF. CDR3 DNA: TGCGCCAGCAGCCCCGGGACTAGCGGGATCGGTGAGCAGTTCTTC.

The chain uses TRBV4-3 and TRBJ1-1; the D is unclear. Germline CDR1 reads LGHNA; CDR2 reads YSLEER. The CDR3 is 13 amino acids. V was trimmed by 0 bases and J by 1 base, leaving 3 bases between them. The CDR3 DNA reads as TGCGCCAGCAGCCAAGACAGGAACACTGAAGCTTTCTTT. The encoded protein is CASSQDRNTEAFF.

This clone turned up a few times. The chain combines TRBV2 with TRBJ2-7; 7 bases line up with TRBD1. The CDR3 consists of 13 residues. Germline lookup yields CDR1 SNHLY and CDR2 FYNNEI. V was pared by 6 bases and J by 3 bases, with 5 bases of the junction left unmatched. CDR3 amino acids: CASSAGTVYEQYF. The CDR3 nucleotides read TGTGCCAGCAGCGCTGGGACAGTCTACGAGCAGTACTTC.

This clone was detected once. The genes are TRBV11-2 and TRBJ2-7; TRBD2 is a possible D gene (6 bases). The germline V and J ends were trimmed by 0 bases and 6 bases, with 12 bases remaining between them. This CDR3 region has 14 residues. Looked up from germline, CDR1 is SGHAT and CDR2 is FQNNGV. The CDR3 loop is CASSLERGGSEQYF. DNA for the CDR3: TGTGCCAGCAGCTTAGAGCGTGGGGGGTCCGAGCAGTACTTC. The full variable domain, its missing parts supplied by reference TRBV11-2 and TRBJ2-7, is EAGVAQSPRYKIIEKRQSVAFWCNPISGHATLYWYQQILGQGPKLLIQFQNNGVVDDSQLPKDRFSAERLKGVDSTLKIQPAKLEDSAVYLCASSLERGGSEQYFGPGTRLTVT.

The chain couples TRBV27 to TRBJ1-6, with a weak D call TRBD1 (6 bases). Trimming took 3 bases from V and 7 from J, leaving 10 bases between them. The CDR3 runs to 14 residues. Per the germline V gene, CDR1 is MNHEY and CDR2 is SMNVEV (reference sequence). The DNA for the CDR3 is TGTGCCAGCAGTTTGCGACAGGCAAATTCACCCCTCCACTTT. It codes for CASSLRQANSPLHF.

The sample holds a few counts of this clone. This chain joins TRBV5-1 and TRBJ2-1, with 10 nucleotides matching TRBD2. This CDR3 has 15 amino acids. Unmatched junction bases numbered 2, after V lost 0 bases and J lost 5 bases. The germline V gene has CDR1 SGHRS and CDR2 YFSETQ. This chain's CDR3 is CASSLGLAGHNEQFF. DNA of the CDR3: TGCGCCAGCAGCTTGGGACTAGCGGGCCACAATGAGCAGTTCTTC.

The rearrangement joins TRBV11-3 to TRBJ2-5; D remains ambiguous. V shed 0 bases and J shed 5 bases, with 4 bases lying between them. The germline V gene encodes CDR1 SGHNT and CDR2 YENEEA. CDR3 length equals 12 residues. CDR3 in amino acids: CASSLDRETQYF. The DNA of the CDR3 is TGTGCCAGCAGCTTAGATCGGGAGACCCAGTACTTC.

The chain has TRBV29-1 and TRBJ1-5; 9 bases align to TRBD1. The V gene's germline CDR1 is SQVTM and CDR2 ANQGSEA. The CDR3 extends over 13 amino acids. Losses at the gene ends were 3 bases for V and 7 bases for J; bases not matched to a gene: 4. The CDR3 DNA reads TGCAGCGTTGATCTCGGACAGGGGCAGCCCCAGCATTTT. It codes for CSVDLGQGQPQHF.

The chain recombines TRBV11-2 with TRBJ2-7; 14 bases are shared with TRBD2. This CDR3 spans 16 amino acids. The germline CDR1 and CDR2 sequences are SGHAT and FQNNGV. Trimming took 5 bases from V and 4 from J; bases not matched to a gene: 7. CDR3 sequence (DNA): TGTGCCAGCAGCAACCTGGGGACTAGCGGGAGTTACGAGCAGTACTTC. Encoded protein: CASSNLGTSGSYEQYF.

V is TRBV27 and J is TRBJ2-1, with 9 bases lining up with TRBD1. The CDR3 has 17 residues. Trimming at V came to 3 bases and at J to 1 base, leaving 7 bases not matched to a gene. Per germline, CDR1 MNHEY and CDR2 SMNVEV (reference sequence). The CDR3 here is CASSFPPTGGSYNEQFF. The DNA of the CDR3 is TGTGCCAGCAGTTTTCCCCCGACAGGGGGATCCTACAATGAGCAGTTCTTC.

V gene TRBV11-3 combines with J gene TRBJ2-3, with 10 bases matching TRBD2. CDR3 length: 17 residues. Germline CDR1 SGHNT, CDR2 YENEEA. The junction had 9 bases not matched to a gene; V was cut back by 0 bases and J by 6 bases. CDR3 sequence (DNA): TGTGCCAGCAGCTTAGAGACCCTAGCGGGAGAGGTCGATACGCAGTATTTT. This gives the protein CASSLETLAGEVDTQYF.

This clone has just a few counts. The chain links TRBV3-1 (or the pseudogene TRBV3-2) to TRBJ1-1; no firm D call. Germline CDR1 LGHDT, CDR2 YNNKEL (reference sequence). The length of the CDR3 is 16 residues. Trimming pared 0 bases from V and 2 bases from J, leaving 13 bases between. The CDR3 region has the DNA TGTGCCAGCAGCCAAGATTACGGGGAGGCCAACACTGAAGCTTTCTTT. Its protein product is CASSQDYGEANTEAFF.

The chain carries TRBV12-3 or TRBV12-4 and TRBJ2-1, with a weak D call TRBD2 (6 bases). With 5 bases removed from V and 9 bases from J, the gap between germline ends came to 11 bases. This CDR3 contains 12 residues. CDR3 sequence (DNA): TGTGCCAGCAGTATTAGGAGGGGTGAGCAGTTCTTC. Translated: CASSIRRGEQFF.

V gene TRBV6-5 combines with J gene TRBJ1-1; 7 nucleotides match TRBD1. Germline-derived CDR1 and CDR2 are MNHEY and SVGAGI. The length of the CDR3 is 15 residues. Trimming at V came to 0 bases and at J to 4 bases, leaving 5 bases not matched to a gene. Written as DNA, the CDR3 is TGTGCCAGCAGTTACTCAGGGGGCGTCGGCACTGAAGCTTTCTTT. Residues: CASSYSGGVGTEAFF.

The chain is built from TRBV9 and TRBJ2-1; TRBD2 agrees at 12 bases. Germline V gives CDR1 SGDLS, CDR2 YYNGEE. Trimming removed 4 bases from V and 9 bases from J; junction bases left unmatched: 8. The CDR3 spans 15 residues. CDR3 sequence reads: CASSRVLAGGAEQFF. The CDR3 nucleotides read TGTGCCAGCAGCCGCGTACTAGCGGGAGGAGCTGAGCAGTTCTTC.

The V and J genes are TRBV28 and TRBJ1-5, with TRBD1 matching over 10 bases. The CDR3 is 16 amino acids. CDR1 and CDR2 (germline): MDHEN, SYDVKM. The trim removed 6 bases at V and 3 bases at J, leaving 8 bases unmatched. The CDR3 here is CASRLTGTGVNQPQHF. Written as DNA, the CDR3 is TGTGCCAGCAGGCTCACCGGGACAGGGGTCAATCAGCCCCAGCATTTT.

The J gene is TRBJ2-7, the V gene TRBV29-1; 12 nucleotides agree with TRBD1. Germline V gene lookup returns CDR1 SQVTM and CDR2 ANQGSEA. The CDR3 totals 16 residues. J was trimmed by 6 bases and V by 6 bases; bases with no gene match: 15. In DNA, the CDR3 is TGCAGCGTGGGTTTTGTTGTGGGGACAGGGGGCGCCGAGCAGTACTTC. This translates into CSVGFVVGTGGAEQYF.

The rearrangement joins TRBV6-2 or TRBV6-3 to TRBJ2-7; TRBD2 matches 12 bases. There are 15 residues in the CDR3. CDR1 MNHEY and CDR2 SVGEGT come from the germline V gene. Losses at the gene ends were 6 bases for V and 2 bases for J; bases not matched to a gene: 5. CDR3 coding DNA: TGTGCCAGCAGCCTCGGACTAGCGGGAACCTACGAGCAGTACTTC. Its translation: CASSLGLAGTYEQYF.

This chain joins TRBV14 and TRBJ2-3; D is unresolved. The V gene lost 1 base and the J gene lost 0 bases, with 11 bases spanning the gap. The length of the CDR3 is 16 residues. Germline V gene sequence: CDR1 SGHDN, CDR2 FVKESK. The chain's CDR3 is CASSQALPLSTDTQYF. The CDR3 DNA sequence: TGTGCCAGCAGCCAAGCGCTACCCTTGAGCACAGATACGCAGTATTTT.